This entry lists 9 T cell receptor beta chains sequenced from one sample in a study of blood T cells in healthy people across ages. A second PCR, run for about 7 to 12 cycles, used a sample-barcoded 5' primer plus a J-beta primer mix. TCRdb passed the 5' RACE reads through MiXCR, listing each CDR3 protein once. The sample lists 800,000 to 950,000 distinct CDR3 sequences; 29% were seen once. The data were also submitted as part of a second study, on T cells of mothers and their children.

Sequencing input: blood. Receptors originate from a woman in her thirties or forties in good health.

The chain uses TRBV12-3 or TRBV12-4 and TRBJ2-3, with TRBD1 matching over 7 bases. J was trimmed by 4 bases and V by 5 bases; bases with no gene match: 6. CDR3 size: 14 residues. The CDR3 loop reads CASSMGQSADTQYF. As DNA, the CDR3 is TGTGCCAGCAGTATGGGACAGAGCGCAGATACGCAGTATTTT.

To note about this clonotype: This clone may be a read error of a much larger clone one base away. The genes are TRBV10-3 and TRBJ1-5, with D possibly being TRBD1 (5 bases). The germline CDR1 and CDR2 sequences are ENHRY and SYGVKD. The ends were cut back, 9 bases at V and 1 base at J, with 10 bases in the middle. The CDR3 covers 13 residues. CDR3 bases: TGTGCCATGCAGGGCTACAGCAATCAGCCCCAGCATTTT. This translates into CAMQGYSNQPQHF.

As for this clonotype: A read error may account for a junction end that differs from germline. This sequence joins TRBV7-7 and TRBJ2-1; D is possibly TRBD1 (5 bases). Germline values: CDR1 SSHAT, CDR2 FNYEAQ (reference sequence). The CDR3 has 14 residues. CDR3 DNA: TGTGCTAGCAGCTTAGGAAGACAGTACAATGAGCAGTTCTTC. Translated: CASSLGRQYNEQFF.

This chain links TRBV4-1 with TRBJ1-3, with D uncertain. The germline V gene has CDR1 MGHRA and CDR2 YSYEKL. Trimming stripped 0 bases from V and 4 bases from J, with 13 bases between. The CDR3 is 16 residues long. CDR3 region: CASSQDPGTAGNTIYF. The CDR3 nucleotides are TGCGCCAGCAGCCAAGATCCGGGCACGGCAGGAAACACCATATATTTT.

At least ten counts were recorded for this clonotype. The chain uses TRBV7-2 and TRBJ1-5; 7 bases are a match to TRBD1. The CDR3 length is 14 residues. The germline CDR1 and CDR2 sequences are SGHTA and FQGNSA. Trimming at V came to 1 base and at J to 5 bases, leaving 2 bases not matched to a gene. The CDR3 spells CASSLGQGDQPQHF. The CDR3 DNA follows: TGTGCCAGCAGCTTAGGGCAGGGGGATCAGCCCCAGCATTTT.

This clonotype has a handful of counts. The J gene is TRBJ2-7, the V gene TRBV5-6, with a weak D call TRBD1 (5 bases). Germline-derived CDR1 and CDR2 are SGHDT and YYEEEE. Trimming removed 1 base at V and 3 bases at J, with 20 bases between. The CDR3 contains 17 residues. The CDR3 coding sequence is TGTGCCAGCAGCTTGTATCAGGGCCCCGGACCATTCTACGAGCAGTACTTC. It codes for CASSLYQGPGPFYEQYF.

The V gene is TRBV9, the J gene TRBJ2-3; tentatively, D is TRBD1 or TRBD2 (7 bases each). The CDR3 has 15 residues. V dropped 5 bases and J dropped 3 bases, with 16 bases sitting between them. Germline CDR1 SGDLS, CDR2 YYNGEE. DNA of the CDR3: TGTGCCAGCAGTCGAAGCAGGGGGGGAACAGATACGCAGTATTTT. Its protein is CASSRSRGGTDTQYF.

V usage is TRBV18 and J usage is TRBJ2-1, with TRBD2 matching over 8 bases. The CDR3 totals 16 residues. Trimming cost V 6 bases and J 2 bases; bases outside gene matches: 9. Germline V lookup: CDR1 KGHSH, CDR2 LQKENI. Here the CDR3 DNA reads TGTGCCAGCTCCCCGACGGGGGGGGCGACCTACAATGAGCAGTTCTTC. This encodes CASSPTGGATYNEQFF.

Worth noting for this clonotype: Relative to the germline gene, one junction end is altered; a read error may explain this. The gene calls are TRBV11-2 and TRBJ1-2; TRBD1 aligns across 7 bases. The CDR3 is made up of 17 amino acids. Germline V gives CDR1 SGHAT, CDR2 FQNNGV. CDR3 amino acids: CASGFFQSGQPPDGYTF. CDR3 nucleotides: TGTGCCAGCGGCTTCTTCCAGTCGGGACAGCCCCCAGATGGCTACACCTTC.